The present T cell receptor (beta chain) was sequenced within a study of T cells in Graves' hyperthyroidism and ophthalmopathy. The CDR3 covers 13 residues. Germline lookup yields CDR1 DFQATT and CDR2 SNEGSKA (reference sequence). V was shortened by 6 bases and J by 0 bases, with 11 bases between the two germline ends. Template material for amplifying TCR beta CDR3 regions consisted of RNA transcripts. When the TCR CDR3 underwent first-round RT-PCR, the HTBI primer set was used. TCRdb reanalysed the multiplex PCR reads using MiXCR and keeps one entry per CDR3 protein. The profile shows roughly 710,000 distinct CDR3 sequences, approximately 36% of them singletons. This clonotype was seen repeatedly, ten times or more. For Graves' hyperthyroidism to be stable, ophthalmopathy could not progress within 18 months. Recently diagnosed hyperthyroidism of less than 2 months' duration affected patients aged 18 to 65.

This clonotype originated in a woman in her thirties or forties with Graves' hyperthyroidism. Sequenced: blood. The chain combines TRBV20-1 with TRBJ2-5, with D uncertain. The CDR3 protein is CSATRTYQETQYF. Here the CDR3 DNA reads TGCAGTGCCACCAGGACCTACCAAGAGACCCAGTACTTC.